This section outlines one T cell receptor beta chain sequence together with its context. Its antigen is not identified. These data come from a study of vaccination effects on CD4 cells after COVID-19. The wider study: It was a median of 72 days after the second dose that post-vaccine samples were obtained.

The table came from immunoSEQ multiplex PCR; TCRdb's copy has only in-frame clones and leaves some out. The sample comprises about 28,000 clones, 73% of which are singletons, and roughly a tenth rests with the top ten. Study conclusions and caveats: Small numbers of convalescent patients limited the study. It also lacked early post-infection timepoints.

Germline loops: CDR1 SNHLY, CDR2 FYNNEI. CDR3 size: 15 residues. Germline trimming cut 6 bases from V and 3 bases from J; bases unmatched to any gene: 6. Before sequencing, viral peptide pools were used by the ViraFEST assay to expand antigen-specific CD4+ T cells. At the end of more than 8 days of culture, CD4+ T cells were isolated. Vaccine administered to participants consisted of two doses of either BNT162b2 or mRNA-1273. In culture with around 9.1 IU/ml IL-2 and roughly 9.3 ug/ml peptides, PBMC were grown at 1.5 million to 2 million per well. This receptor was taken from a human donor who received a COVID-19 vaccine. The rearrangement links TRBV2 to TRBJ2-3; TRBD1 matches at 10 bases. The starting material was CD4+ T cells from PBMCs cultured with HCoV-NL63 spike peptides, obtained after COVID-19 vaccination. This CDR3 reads CASSAGQGPTDTQYF. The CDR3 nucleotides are TGTGCCAGCAGCGCGGGACAGGGGCCGACAGATACGCAGTATTTT.